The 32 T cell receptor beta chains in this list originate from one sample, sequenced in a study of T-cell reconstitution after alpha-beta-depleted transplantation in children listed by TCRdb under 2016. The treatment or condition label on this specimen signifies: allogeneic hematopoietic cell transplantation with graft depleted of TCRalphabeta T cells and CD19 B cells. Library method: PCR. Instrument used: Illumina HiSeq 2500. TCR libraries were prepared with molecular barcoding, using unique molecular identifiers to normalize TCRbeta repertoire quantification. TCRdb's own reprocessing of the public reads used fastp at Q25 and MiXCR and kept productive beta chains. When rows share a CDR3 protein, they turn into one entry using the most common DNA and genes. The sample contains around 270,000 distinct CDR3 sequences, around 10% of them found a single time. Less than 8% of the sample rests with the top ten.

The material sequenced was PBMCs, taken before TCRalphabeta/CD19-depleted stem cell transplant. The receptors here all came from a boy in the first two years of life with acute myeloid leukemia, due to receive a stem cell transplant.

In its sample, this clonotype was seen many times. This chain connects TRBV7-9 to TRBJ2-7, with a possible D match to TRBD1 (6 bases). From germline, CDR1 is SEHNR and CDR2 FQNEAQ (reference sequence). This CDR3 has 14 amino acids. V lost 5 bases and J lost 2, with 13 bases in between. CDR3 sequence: CASSNRDTTYEQYF. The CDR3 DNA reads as TGTGCCAGCAGCAACCGGGACACTACCTACGAGCAGTACTTC.

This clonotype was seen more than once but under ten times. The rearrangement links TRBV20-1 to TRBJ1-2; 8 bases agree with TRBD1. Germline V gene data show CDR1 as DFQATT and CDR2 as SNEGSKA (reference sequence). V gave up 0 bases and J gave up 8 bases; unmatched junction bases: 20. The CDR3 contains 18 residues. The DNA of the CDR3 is TGCAGTGCTAGAGAGAGTTTCCCCTCGAAAAGACAGGGGTACGGCTACACCTTC. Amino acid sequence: CSARESFPSKRQGYGYTF.

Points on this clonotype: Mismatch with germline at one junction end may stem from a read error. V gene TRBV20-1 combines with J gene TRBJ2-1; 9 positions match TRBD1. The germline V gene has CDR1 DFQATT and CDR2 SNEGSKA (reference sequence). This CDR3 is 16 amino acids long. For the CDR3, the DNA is TGCTGTGCTAGAATACCTACCCCGGACAGGGGCAATGAGCAGTTCTTC. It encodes CCARIPTPDRGNEQFF.

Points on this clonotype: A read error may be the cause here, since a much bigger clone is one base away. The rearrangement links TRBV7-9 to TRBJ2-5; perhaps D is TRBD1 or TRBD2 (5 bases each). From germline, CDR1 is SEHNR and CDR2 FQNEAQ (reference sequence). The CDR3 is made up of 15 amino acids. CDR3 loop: CASSSPGRLQETQNF. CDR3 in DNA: TGTGCCAGCAGCTCCCCGGGACGCCTCCAGGAGACCCAGAACTTC.

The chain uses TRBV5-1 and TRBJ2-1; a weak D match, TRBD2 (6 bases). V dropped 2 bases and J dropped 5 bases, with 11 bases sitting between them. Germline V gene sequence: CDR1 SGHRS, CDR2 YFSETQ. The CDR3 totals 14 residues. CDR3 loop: CASSLLARDNEQFF. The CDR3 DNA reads TGCGCCAGCAGCTTACTAGCTCGGGACAATGAGCAGTTCTTC.

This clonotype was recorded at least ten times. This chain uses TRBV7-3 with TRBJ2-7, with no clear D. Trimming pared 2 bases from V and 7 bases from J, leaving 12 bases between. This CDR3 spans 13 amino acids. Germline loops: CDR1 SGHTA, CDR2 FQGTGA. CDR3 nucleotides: TGTGCCAGCAGCTTACATCCGGAAGGGGAGCAGTACTTC. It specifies CASSLHPEGEQYF.

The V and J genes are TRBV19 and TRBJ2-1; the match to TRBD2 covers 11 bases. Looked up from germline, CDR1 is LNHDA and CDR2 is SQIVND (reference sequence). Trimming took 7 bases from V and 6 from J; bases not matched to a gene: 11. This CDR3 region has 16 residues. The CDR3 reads CASMLALAGGINEQFF. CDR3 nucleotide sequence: TGTGCCAGTATGCTGGCTCTAGCGGGAGGTATCAATGAGCAGTTCTTC.

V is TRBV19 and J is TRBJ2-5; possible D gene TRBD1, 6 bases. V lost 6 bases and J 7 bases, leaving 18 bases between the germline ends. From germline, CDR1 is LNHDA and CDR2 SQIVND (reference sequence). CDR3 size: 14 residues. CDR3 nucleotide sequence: TGTGCCAGTAGAGCGCCGCACAGGGAAGGGACCCAGTACTTC. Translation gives CASRAPHREGTQYF.

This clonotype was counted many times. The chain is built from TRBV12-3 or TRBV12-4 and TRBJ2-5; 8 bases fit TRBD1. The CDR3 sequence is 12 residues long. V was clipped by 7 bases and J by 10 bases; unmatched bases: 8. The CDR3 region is CASTRQGSDQYF. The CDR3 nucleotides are TGTGCCAGCACCAGACAGGGGTCGGACCAGTACTTC.

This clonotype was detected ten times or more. The CDR3 protein is CSASPGTSGYEQYF. DNA of the CDR3: TGCAGTGCTAGTCCCGGGACTAGCGGCTACGAGCAGTACTTC. The chain joins TRBV20-1 to TRBJ2-7; 11 positions agree with TRBD2. Germline values: CDR1 DFQATT, CDR2 SNEGSKA (reference sequence). Losses at the gene ends were 3 bases for V and 3 bases for J; bases not matched to a gene: 4. There are 14 residues in the CDR3.

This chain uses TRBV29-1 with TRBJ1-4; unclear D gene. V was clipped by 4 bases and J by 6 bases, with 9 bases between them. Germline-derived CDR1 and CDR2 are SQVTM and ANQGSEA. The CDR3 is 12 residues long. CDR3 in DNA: TGCAGCGTTGGAGGGTGGGATGAAAAACTGTTTTTT. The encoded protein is CSVGGWDEKLFF.

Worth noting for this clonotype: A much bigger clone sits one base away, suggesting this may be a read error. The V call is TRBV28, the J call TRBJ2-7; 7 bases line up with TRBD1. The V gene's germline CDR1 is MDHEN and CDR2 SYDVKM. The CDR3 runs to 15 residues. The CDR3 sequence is CASSFYRGFAYEQCF. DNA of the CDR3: TGTGCCAGCAGTTTTTACAGGGGTTTCGCCTACGAGCAGTGCTTC.

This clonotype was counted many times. CDR3 in DNA: TGTGCCAGCAGTTTATCACCTAGCGGGTTAGAGCAGTACTTC. Its protein product is CASSLSPSGLEQYF. The chain carries TRBV28 and TRBJ2-7; 8 bases are a match to TRBD2. From germline, CDR1 is MDHEN and CDR2 SYDVKM. The J segment lost 7 bases and the V segment lost 1 base, leaving 6 bases of the junction unmatched. The CDR3 runs 14 residues.

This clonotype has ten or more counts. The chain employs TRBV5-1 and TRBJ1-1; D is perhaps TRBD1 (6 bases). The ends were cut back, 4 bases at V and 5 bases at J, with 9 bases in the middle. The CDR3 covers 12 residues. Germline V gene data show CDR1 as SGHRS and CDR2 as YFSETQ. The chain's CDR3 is CASSTQGTEAFF. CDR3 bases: TGCGCCAGCAGCACACAGGGAACTGAAGCTTTCTTT.

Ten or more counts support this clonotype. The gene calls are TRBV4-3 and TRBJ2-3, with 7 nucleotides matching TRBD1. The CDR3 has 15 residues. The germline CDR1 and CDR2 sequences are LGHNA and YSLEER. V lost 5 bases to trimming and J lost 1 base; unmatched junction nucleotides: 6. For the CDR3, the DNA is TGCGCCAGCAGCTTAAGGCAGGGGGGCACAGATACGCAGTATTTT. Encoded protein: CASSLRQGGTDTQYF.

DNA for the CDR3: TGTGCCAGCAGCCAAGAGGTCTGGGAGACCCAGTACTTC. Translation: CASSQEVWETQYF. V is TRBV4-2 and J is TRBJ2-5; D is undetermined. CDR1 and CDR2 from the germline V gene are LGHNA and YNFKEQ. The CDR3 spans 13 residues. V shed 0 bases and J shed 5 bases, with 7 bases lying between them.

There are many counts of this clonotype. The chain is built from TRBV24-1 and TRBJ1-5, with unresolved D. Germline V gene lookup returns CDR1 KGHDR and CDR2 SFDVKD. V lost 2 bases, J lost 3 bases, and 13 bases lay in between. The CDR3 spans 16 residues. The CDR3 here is CATSDSNWRPNQPQHF. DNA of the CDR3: TGTGCCACCAGTGATTCTAACTGGAGGCCCAATCAGCCCCAGCATTTT.

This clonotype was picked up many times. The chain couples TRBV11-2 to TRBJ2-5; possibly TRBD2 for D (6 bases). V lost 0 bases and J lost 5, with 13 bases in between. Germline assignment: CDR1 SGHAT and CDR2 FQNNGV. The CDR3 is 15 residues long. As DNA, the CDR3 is TGTGCCAGCAGCTTAGATCGGAGAGGGACTGAGACCCAGTACTTC. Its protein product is CASSLDRRGTETQYF.

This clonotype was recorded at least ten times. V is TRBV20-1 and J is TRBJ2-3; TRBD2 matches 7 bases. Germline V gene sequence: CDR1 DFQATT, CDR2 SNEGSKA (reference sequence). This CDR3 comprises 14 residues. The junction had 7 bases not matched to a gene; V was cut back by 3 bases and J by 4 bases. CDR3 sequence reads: CSASLSGAPDTQYF. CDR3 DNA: TGCAGTGCTAGTCTAAGCGGGGCCCCAGATACGCAGTATTTT.

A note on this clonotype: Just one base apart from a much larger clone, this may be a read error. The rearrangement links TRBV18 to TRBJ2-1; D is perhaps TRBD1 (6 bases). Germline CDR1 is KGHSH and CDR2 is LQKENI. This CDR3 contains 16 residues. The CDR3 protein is CASSLGTGINYNAQFF. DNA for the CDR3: TGTGCCAGCTCACTCGGCACAGGGATTAACTACAATGCGCAGTTCTTC.

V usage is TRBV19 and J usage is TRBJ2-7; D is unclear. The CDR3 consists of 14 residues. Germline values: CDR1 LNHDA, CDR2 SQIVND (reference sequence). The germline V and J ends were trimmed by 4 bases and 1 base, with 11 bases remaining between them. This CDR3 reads CASSTDGLSYEQYF. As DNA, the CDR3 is TGTGCCAGTAGTACCGACGGTTTGTCCTACGAGCAGTACTTC.

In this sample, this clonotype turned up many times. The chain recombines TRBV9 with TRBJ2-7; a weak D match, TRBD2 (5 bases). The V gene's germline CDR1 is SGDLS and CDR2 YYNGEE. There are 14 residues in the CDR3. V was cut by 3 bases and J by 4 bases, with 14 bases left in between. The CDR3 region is CASSAHGETYEQYF. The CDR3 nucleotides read TGTGCCAGCAGCGCCCATGGGGAGACTTACGAGCAGTACTTC.

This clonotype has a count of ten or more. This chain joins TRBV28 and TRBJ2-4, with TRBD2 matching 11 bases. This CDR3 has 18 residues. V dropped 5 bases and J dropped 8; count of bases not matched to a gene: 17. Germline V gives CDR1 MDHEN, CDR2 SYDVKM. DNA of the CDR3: TGTGCCAGCAGTCGGACTAGCGGGTGGATGGAGGAGCTGTACATTCAGTACTTC. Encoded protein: CASSRTSGWMEELYIQYF.

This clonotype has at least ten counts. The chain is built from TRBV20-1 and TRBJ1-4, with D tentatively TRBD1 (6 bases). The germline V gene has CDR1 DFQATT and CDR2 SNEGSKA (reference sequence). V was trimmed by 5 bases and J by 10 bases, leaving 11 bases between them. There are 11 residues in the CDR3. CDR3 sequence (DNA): TGCAGTGCTCAGGGGCCTGGAAAACTGTTTTTT. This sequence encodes CSAQGPGKLFF.

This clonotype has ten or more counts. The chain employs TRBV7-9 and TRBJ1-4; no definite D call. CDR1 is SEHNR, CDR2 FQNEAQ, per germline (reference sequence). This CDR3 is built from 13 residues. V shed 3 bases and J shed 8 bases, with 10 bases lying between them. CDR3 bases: TGTGCCAGCAGCTTTTTGAGGAACGAAAAACTGTTTTTT. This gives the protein CASSFLRNEKLFF.

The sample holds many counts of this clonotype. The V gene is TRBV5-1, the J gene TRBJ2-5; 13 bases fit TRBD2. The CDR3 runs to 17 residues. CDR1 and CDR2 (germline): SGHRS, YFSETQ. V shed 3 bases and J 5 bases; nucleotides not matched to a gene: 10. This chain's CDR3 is CASSWTSGGTFSETQYF. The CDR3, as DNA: TGCGCCAGCAGCTGGACTAGCGGGGGAACCTTCAGTGAGACCCAGTACTTC.

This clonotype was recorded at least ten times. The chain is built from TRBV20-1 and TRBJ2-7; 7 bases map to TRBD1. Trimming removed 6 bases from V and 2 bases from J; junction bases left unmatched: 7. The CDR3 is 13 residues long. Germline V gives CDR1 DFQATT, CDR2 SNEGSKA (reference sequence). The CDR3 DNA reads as TGCAGTGCATATGGGGACAGAGCCTACGAGCAGTACTTC. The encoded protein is CSAYGDRAYEQYF.

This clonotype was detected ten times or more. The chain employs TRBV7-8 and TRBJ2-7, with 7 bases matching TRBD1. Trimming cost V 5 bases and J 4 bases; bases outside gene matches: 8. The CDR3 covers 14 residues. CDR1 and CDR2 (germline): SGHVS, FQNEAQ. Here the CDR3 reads CASSLGPGGYEQYF. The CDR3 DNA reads TGTGCCAGCAGCCTAGGGCCAGGGGGTTACGAGCAGTACTTC.

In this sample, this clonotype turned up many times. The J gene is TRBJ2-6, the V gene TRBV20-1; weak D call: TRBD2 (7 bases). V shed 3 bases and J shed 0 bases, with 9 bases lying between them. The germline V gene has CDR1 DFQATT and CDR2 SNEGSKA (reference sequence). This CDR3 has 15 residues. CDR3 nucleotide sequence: TGCAGTGCTAGCGGGGGGCTCTCTGGGGCCAACGTCCTGACTTTC. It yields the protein CSASGGLSGANVLTF.

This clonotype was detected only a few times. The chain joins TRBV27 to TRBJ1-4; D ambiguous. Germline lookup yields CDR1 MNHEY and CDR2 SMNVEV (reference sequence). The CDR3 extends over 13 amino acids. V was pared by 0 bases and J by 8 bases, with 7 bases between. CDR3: CASSLSGSEKLFF. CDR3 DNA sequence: TGTGCCAGCAGTTTATCTGGGAGCGAAAAACTGTTTTTT. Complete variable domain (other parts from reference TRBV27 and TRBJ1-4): EAQVTQNPRYLITVTGKKLTVTCSQNMNHEYMSWYRQDPGLGLRQIYYSMNVEVTDKGDVPEGYKVSRKEKRNFPLILESPSPNQTSLYFCASSLSGSEKLFFGSGTQLSVL.

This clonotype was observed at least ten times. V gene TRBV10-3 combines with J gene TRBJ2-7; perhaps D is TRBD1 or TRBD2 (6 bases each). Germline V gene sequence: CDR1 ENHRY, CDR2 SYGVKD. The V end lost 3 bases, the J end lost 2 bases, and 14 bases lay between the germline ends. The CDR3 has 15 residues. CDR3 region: CAISEVNREAYEQYF. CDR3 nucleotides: TGTGCCATCAGTGAAGTTAACAGGGAGGCCTACGAGCAGTACTTC.

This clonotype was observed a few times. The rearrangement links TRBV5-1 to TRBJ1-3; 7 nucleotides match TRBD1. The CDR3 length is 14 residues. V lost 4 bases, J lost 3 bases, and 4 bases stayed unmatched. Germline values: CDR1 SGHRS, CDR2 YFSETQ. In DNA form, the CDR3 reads TGCGCCAGCAGCCTCCGACAGGGTGGAAACACCATATATTTT. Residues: CASSLRQGGNTIYF.